A single sample gave rise to the 11 T cell receptor beta chains below, sequenced in a study of multiple sclerosis patients with progressive multifocal leukoencephalopathy. The time point is: 6 months of natalizumab therapy. Sequenced by immunoSEQ multiplex PCR; TCRdb stores in-frame clones only, minus some. Seen here are 25,000 to 35,000 clones, around nine tenths observed once, and the top ten hold approximately 1.4%. Here the sequenced sample was PBMCs, taken from a patient treated with natalizumab. The receptors shown here come from a human donor with multiple sclerosis.

The chain employs TRBV5-1 and TRBJ1-1; no firm D call. Trimming shortened V by 2 bases and J by 1 base, and 6 bases separated the two germline ends. CDR3 length: 13 residues. CDR1 is SGHRS and CDR2 is YFSETQ in the germline V gene. Written as DNA, the CDR3 is TGCGCCAGCAGCTTACTTGGGAACACTGAAGCTTTCTTT. Translation: CASSLLGNTEAFF.

The chain carries TRBV19 and TRBJ2-3; TRBD2 agrees at 8 bases. Trimming cost V 5 bases and J 2 bases; bases outside gene matches: 6. The CDR3 loop spans 15 amino acids. Germline CDR1 and CDR2: LNHDA and SQIVND (reference sequence). CDR3 in amino acids: CASSDRAGVTDTQYF. The CDR3 DNA sequence: TGTGCCAGTAGTGATCGAGCGGGAGTCACAGATACGCAGTATTTT.

This clone was detected a few times. This sequence joins TRBV6-6 and TRBJ2-1, with D uncertain. The CDR3 spans 14 residues. Germline CDR1 MNHNY, CDR2 SVGAGI (reference sequence). V lost 0 bases and J 6 bases, leaving 9 bases between the germline ends. CDR3 DNA sequence: TGTGCCAGCAGTTACTCGGAGCTCGTCAATGAGCAGTTCTTC. It is translated as CASSYSELVNEQFF.

The chain couples TRBV7-9 to TRBJ1-4, with unresolved D. The germline V gene has CDR1 SEHNR and CDR2 FQNEAQ (reference sequence). Trimming shortened V by 5 bases and J by 7 bases, and 11 bases separated the two germline ends. This CDR3 is built from 13 residues. This CDR3 reads CASSLSPGEKLFF. For the CDR3, the DNA is TGTGCCAGCAGCCTCAGTCCAGGTGAAAAACTGTTTTTT.

The genes are TRBV6-5 and TRBJ2-6; D remains unclear. Germline CDR1 and CDR2: MNHEY and SVGAGI. Trimming removed 5 bases at V and 8 bases at J, with 16 bases between. This CDR3 has 15 residues. In nucleotides, the CDR3 is TGTGCCAGCAGTCCTCTCGCGGCCCCGACCAACGTCCTGACTTTC. This translates into CASSPLAAPTNVLTF.

The V call is TRBV5-1, the J call TRBJ1-1, with 7 bases lining up with TRBD1. CDR3 size: 14 residues. The germline V gene encodes CDR1 SGHRS and CDR2 YFSETQ. With V trimmed by 4 bases and J by 1 base, 4 bases remained unmatched. The CDR3 spells CASSRTGENTEAFF. CDR3 DNA: TGCGCCAGCAGCCGTACAGGGGAGAACACTGAAGCTTTCTTT. Supplemented by reference TRBV5-1 and TRBJ1-1, the full variable domain reads KAGVTQTPRYLIKTRGQQVTLSCSPISGHRSVSWYQQTPGQGLQFLFEYFSETQRNKGNFPGRFSGRQFSNSRSEMNVSTLELGDSALYLCASSRTGENTEAFFGQGTRLTVV.

The chain links TRBV5-6 to TRBJ1-2; the D is unclear. Trimming pared 0 bases from V and 8 bases from J, leaving 8 bases between. Germline-derived CDR1 and CDR2 are SGHDT and YYEEEE. The CDR3 has 12 residues. The CDR3: CASSLGEKGYTF. CDR3 bases: TGTGCCAGCAGCTTGGGGGAGAAGGGCTACACCTTC.

The rearrangement links TRBV7-9 to TRBJ2-1; unclear D gene. CDR1 is SEHNR, CDR2 FQNEAQ, per germline (reference sequence). The V end lost 3 bases, the J end lost 10 bases, and 10 bases lay between the germline ends. The CDR3 has 12 residues. CDR3 loop: CASSFGVGEQFF. The CDR3 region has the DNA TGTGCCAGCAGCTTTGGGGTAGGCGAGCAGTTCTTC.

The V call is TRBV18, the J call TRBJ2-4; D gene uncertain. Looked up from germline, CDR1 is KGHSH and CDR2 is LQKENI. The CDR3 sequence is 13 residues long. Trimming took 5 bases from V and 1 from J, leaving 6 bases between them. CDR3 sequence (DNA): TGTGCCAGCTCAGTGGGGGCCAAAAACATTCAGTACTTC. As protein: CASSVGAKNIQYF.

The chain employs TRBV4-3 and TRBJ2-7; 10 bases map to TRBD2. Trimming removed 3 bases from V and 0 bases from J; junction bases left unmatched: 5. CDR3 length equals 16 residues. The germline V gene encodes CDR1 LGHNA and CDR2 YSLEER. CDR3: CASSHVTSGNSYEQYF. The CDR3 DNA reads as TGCGCCAGCAGCCACGTCACTAGCGGGAACTCCTACGAGCAGTACTTC.

The chain is built from TRBV2 and TRBJ1-2, with a tentative D call TRBD1 (5 bases). V was trimmed by 3 bases and J by 4 bases, leaving 12 bases between them. The CDR3 is 14 residues long. Germline V CDR1 and CDR2: SNHLY, FYNNEI. CDR3 protein: CASSDLAGSYGYTF. CDR3 bases: TGTGCCAGCAGTGATCTGGCAGGGTCCTATGGCTACACCTTC.